This T cell receptor (beta chain) originates from a study of technical replicates of blood from a few donors. CDR1 is SNHLY, CDR2 FYNNEI, per germline. CDR3 length: 11 amino acids. V lost 6 bases and J lost 6, with 6 bases in between. TCRdb keeps only in-frame clones here, not all; method: immunoSEQ multiplex PCR. The sample lists tens of thousands of clones; 95% to 98% were seen once. Sequencing used T cells isolated from PBMCs. V usage is TRBV2 and J usage is TRBJ1-5; D is uncertain. The clonotype was recovered from a human donor in good health. The CDR3 region is CASSLSQPQHF. The DNA for the CDR3 is TGTGCCAGCAGCTTGTCTCAGCCCCAGCATTTT.